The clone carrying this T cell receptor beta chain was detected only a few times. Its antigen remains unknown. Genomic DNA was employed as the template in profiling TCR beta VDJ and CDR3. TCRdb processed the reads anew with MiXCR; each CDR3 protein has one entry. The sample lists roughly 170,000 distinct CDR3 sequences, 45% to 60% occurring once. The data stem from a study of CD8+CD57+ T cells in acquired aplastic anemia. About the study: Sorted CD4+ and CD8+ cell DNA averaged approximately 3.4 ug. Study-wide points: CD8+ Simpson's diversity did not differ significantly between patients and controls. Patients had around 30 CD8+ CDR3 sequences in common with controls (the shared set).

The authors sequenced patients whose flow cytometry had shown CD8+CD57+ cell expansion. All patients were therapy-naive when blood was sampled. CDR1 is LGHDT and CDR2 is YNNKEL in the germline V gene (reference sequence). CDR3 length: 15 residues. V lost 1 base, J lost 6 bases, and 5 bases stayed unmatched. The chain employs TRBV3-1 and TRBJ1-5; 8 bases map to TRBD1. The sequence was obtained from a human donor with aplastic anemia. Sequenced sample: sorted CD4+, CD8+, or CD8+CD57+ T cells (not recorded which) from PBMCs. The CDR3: CASSQAPGGTQPQHF. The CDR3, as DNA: TGTGCCAGCAGCCAAGCGCCAGGGGGCACTCAGCCCCAGCATTTT.